This T cell receptor beta chain was documented in a study of blood T cells in healthy people across ages. A sample-barcoded 5' primer and a J-beta primer mix were used in a second PCR of about 6 to 12 cycles. In TCRdb, the 5' RACE reads were re-called with MiXCR into one record per CDR3 protein. The table has nearly 800,000 distinct CDR3 sequences, 56% seen once. Germline V gene sequence: CDR1 LGHNA, CDR2 YSLEER. Deletions cut 0 bases from V and 3 bases from J, with 12 bases between. The CDR3 extends over 15 amino acids. The donors, healthy Caucasians from Russia, were aged roughly 6 to 95. Sequencing was carried out using blood. The V call is TRBV4-3, the J call TRBJ2-7, with D maybe TRBD2 (5 bases). The sequence came from a man in his forties in good health. This CDR3 is CASSQEGRGLYEQYF. CDR3 sequence (DNA): TGCGCCAGCAGCCAAGAAGGTAGAGGACTCTACGAGCAGTACTTC.